This passage covers 8 T cell receptor beta chains from one sample sequenced in a study of spatial heterogeneity in lung cancer. The study's findings and limits: Mutation counts in tumors were tracked by counts of expanded intratumoral alpha and beta TCRs.

TCRdb used MiXCR to reprocess the 5' RACE reads, holding one entry per CDR3 protein. The data hold 3,000 to 4,000 distinct CDR3 sequences, with around 5.9% observed a single time. These receptors' antigens are unknown. Stated time point: sample taken at primary tumor resection. Here the sequenced sample was lung tumor tissue, taken at surgery. These TCRs come from a male donor with early-stage non-small cell lung cancer.

This sequence joins TRBV12-3 or TRBV12-4 and TRBJ1-6; unclear D gene. This CDR3 is built from 15 residues. Trimming stripped 1 base from V and 10 bases from J, with 14 bases between. CDR3 in amino acids: CASSLGPATRSPLHF. CDR3 sequence (DNA): TGTGCCAGCAGTTTAGGACCTGCTACGCGGTCACCCCTCCACTTT.

Within the sample, this clonotype is medium-sized (0.01 to 0.1%). The rearrangement uses TRBV6-1 and TRBJ2-5; 8 bases map to TRBD1. V lost 8 bases and J lost 4; bases outside the gene matches: 0. This CDR3 has 11 residues. Germline V gene lookup returns CDR1 MNHNS and CDR2 SASEGT. The CDR3 reads CASDRGETQYF. CDR3 sequence (DNA): TGTGCCAGCGACAGGGGAGAGACCCAGTACTTC.

This clonotype is deemed large (0.1 to 1%). CDR3 coding DNA: TGTGCCAGCAGGACAGGGGCGGTGGACATTCAGTACTTC. Its protein product is CASRTGAVDIQYF. The V and J genes are TRBV27 and TRBJ2-4; 8 nucleotides match TRBD1. The trim removed 6 bases at V and 8 bases at J, leaving 6 bases unmatched. The germline gives CDR1 MNHEY, CDR2 SMNVEV (reference sequence). The CDR3 runs to 13 residues.

The rearrangement uses TRBV5-6 and TRBJ1-2, with 8 bases that match TRBD1. Germline CDR1 and CDR2: SGHDT and YYEEEE. With V trimmed by 2 bases and J by 9 bases, 6 bases remained unmatched. CDR3 size: 13 residues. The CDR3 sequence is CASSFQQGGSYTF. Here the CDR3 DNA reads TGTGCCAGCAGCTTCCAACAGGGGGGTAGCTACACCTTC.

This clonotype ranks as medium-sized. The chain combines TRBV5-1 with TRBJ2-4; D remains unclear. The germline V gene encodes CDR1 SGHRS and CDR2 YFSETQ. V was pared by 0 bases and J by 7 bases, with 17 bases between. The CDR3 spans 16 residues. CDR3 in DNA: TGCGCCAGCAGCTTGGGAGGTCGGACCAAGACCAACATTCAGTACTTC. Residues: CASSLGGRTKTNIQYF.

By frequency in the sample, this clonotype is medium-sized. This chain joins TRBV29-1 and TRBJ2-3; possible D gene TRBD2, 7 bases. The V gene lost 3 bases and the J gene lost 6 bases, with 13 bases spanning the gap. Germline CDR1 and CDR2: SQVTM and ANQGSEA. The length of the CDR3 is 13 residues. CDR3 DNA: TGCAGCGTTGAGCCGGGGAGGGGGGATACGCAGTATTTT. Its protein product is CSVEPGRGDTQYF.

By share, this clonotype ranks as medium-sized. This rearrangement joins TRBV12-3 or TRBV12-4 to TRBJ2-2; TRBD1 aligns across 8 bases. V was clipped by 6 bases and J by 3 bases; unmatched bases: 3. There are 14 residues in the CDR3. The CDR3 bases are TGTGCCAGCAGGGACAGGGCCCACACCGGGGAGCTGTTTTTT. This translates into CASRDRAHTGELFF.

This clonotype is medium-sized within its sample. V and J are TRBV11-2 and TRBJ2-5; a weak D match, TRBD2 (6 bases). The CDR3 sequence is 17 residues long. Deletions cut 5 bases from V and 2 bases from J, with 21 bases between. Germline V gene lookup returns CDR1 SGHAT and CDR2 FQNNGV. CDR3 residues: CASSGPDRWEAQETQYF. The CDR3 DNA follows: TGTGCCAGCAGCGGACCTGACCGGTGGGAGGCTCAAGAGACCCAGTACTTC.